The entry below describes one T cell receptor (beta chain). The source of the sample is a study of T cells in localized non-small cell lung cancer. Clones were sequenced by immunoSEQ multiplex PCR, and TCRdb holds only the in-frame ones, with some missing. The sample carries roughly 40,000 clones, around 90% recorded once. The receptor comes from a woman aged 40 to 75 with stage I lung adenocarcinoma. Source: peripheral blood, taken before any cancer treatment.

CDR3 loop: CASQGLAGTDEQFF. In DNA, the CDR3 is TGCGCCAGCCAGGGACTAGCGGGGACCGATGAGCAGTTCTTC. This chain joins TRBV5-1 and TRBJ2-1; 13 bases align to TRBD2. CDR1 and CDR2 from the germline V gene are SGHRS and YFSETQ. This CDR3 spans 14 amino acids. J was trimmed by 8 bases and V by 7 bases; bases with no gene match: 6.